Listed below are T cell receptor beta chains from one sample, sequenced in a study of OX40 agonist ivuxolimab in advanced cancers. Assay used: immunoSEQ multiplex PCR; TCRdb lists only in-frame clones, some missing. The sample contains some 110,000 clones, around 95% of which appear only once. The material was CD4+ or CD8+ T cells sorted from blood, obtained in a trial of the OX40 agonist ivuxolimab. The receptors stem from an adult with an advanced solid tumor such as melanoma, head and neck, liver or kidney cancer. Each CDR3 is given with its conserved first and last residue. D genes are given only for firm matches. Where a row states a size, it is once, few, many or the class of an expanded clone; other rows omit it.

>TRBV6-4|17|TRBD2|TRBJ2-1|once
CASSDRVRTSGLNEQFF
TGTGCCAGCAGTGACCGGGTCAGGACTAGCGGGTTGAATGAGCAGTTCTTC
>TRBV6-5|15|.|TRBJ1-4|once
CASSYRQVTHEKLFF
TGTGCCAGCAGTTACCGACAGGTAACTCATGAAAAACTGTTTTTT
>TRBV28|14|TRBD1|TRBJ1-2|.
CASSSRGRVYGYTF
TGTGCCAGCAGTTCCAGGGGGCGGGTCTATGGCTACACCTTC
>TRBV11-2|14|TRBD1|TRBJ1-1|few
CASSLRQGNTEAFF
TGTGCCAGCAGCCTAAGACAGGGGAACACTGAAGCTTTCTTT
>TRBV21-1|15|.|TRBJ2-7|once
CASSIRTSSDYEQYF
TGTGCCAGCAGCATACGGACTAGCTCTGACTACGAGCAGTACTTC
>TRBV11-2|13|.|TRBJ2-5|.
CASSRDRQETQYF
TGTGCCAGCAGCCGCGACAGACAAGAGACCCAGTACTTC
>TRBV5-1|17|TRBD1|TRBJ1-2|.
CASSLGHETGGWNGYTF
TGCGCCAGCAGCTTGGGTCATGAGACAGGGGGCTGGAATGGCTACACCTTC
>TRBV19|14|.|TRBJ2-5|.
CASTTTGHQETQYF
TGTGCCAGTACCACGACGGGCCACCAAGAGACCCAGTACTTC
>TRBV28|14|.|TRBJ1-2|once
CASSFISLYYGYTF
TGTGCCAGCAGTTTCATATCTCTGTACTATGGCTACACCTTC
>TRBV6-1|11|.|TRBJ2-7|.
CASSDSHEQYF
TGTGCCAGCAGCGATTCCCACGAGCAGTACTTC
>TRBV11-2|15|TRBD2|TRBJ2-1|.
CASSLRIAGYNEQFF
TGTGCCAGCAGCTTAAGGATAGCGGGGTACAATGAGCAGTTCTTC
>TRBV19|15|TRBD2|TRBJ2-3|.
CASSRRTSGSDTQYF
TGTGCCAGTAGTCGCCGGACTAGCGGGAGTGATACGCAGTATTTT
>TRBV28|13|.|TRBJ1-2|.
CASSRPTAYGYTF
TGTGCCAGCAGTCGCCCCACGGCCTATGGCTACACCTTC
>TRBV5-1|11|.|TRBJ2-1|.
CASRLADEQFF
TGCGCCAGCAGGTTAGCGGATGAGCAGTTCTTC
>TRBV28|14|TRBD1|TRBJ2-5|.
CASSRQGAKETQYF
TGTGCCAGCAGCCGACAGGGGGCGAAAGAGACCCAGTACTTC
>TRBV7-8|13|.|TRBJ2-7|.
CASSSRLGYEQYF
TGTGCCAGCAGCTCGAGATTGGGTTACGAGCAGTACTTC
>TRBV6-5|15|.|TRBJ1-3|.
CASSRGHPSRNTIYF
TGTGCCAGCAGTAGGGGACACCCCTCGCGAAACACCATATATTTT
>TRBV18|18|TRBD1|TRBJ1-1|.
CASSPLEQGGVGNTEAFF
TGTGCCAGCTCACCACTAGAACAGGGGGGAGTTGGGAACACTGAAGCTTTCTTT
>TRBV18|18|.|TRBJ1-5|.
CASSPPGQGPYSNQPQHF
TGTGCCAGCTCACCACCCGGGCAGGGGCCATATAGCAATCAGCCCCAGCATTTT
>TRBV6-6|15|.|TRBJ2-5|.
CASSYGMGVGETQYF
TGTGCCAGCAGTTACGGAATGGGGGTCGGTGAGACCCAGTACTTC
>TRBV12-2|14|.|TRBJ2-3|.
CASRSGLKTDTQYF
TGTGCAAGTCGCTCGGGGCTTAAGACAGATACGCAGTATTTT
>TRBV18|13|.|TRBJ1-1|.
CASSPSRDTEAFF
TGTGCCAGCTCACCATCCCGGGACACTGAAGCTTTCTTT
>TRBV5-1|15|TRBD1|TRBJ2-1|.
CASSFGQGEIREQFF
TGCGCCAGCAGCTTCGGACAGGGGGAGATTAGGGAGCAGTTCTTC
>TRBV7-9|14|.|TRBJ2-3|.
CASSLTAGTDTQYF
TGTGCCAGCAGCTTGACAGCCGGCACAGATACGCAGTATTTT
>TRBV2|13|.|TRBJ2-5|.
CASIQGYQETQYF
TGTGCCAGCATACAGGGATACCAAGAGACCCAGTACTTC
>TRBV6-5|15|.|TRBJ2-3|once
CASSYSGVGTDTQYF
TGTGCCAGCAGTTACTCGGGGGTGGGTACAGATACGCAGTATTTT
>TRBV11-1|14|.|TRBJ2-1|once
CASSFPSSYNEQFF
TGTGCCAGCAGCTTCCCTAGCTCCTACAATGAGCAGTTCTTC
>TRBV30|12|.|TRBJ1-1|.
CAWGQRGTEAFF
TGTGCCTGGGGCCAGCGGGGCACTGAAGCTTTCTTT
>TRBV4-1|15|.|TRBJ1-1|.
CASSLRTALNTEAFF
TGCGCCAGCAGCCTCCGGACTGCCTTGAACACTGAAGCTTTCTTT
>TRBV5-1|15|.|TRBJ1-1|once
CASSLYQTARTEAFF
TGCGCCAGCAGCTTGTACCAGACAGCCCGCACTGAAGCTTTCTTT
>TRBV18|13|.|TRBJ1-2|once
CASSPAHDYGYTF
TGTGCCAGCTCACCGGCGCACGACTATGGCTACACCTTC
>TRBV14|14|.|TRBJ1-1|.
CASSQDPMNTEAFF
TGTGCCAGCAGCCAAGATCCCATGAACACTGAAGCTTTCTTT
>TRBV25-1|15|TRBD1|TRBJ2-7|.
CASSDWTGGNYEQYF
TGTGCCAGCAGTGATTGGACAGGGGGGAACTACGAGCAGTACTTC
>TRBV19|17|.|TRBJ2-5|.
CASSPGTAGPRQETQYF
TGTGCCAGTAGTCCAGGGACAGCGGGACCCCGCCAAGAGACCCAGTACTTC
>TRBV11-3|19|TRBD2|TRBJ2-4|.
CASSPPGLAGVPTVNIQYF
TGTGCCAGCAGCCCCCCCGGACTAGCGGGAGTTCCCACGGTAAACATTCAGTACTTC
>TRBV7-6|16|.|TRBJ2-5|.
CASSRTIRTAQETQYF
TGTGCCAGCAGCCGAACTATCAGGACAGCACAAGAGACCCAGTACTTC
>TRBV5-8|15|.|TRBJ1-4|once
CASSFLERIGEKLFF
TGTGCCAGCAGCTTTTTGGAGCGAATTGGAGAAAAACTGTTTTTT
>TRBV6-5|13|.|TRBJ2-5|once
CASSYPFIVTQYF
TGTGCCAGCAGTTACCCATTTATCGTAACCCAGTACTTC